Shown below are 7 T cell receptor beta chains from a single sample sequenced in a study of blood T cells in healthy people across ages. Primed by a sample-barcoded 5' primer and a J-beta primer mix, a second PCR proceeded for about 6 to 12 cycles. TCRdb called the 5' RACE reads again in MiXCR, with one record for every CDR3 protein. The sample lists 700,000 to 900,000 distinct CDR3 sequences, around 24% occurring once. This sample was also put to use in a study of T cells of mothers and their children.

Sequenced input: blood. These receptors were collected from a boy under 18 in good health.

This clonotype turned up a few times. This chain links TRBV5-1 with TRBJ2-1, with TRBD1 matching over 9 bases. J lost 4 bases, V lost 4 bases, and 9 bases had no gene match. Per the germline V gene, CDR1 is SGHRS and CDR2 is YFSETQ. The length of the CDR3 is 16 residues. This chain's CDR3 is CASSQNPGQGYNEQFF. In DNA, the CDR3 is TGCGCCAGCAGCCAAAACCCGGGACAGGGATACAATGAGCAGTTCTTC.

This clonotype was seen a few times. The rearrangement links TRBV29-1 to TRBJ1-1, with D perhaps matching TRBD1 (5 bases). With 3 bases removed from V and 11 bases from J, the gap between germline ends came to 7 bases. CDR3 length equals 9 residues. CDR1 is SQVTM, CDR2 ANQGSEA, per germline. The CDR3 loop reads CSVDRDAFF. DNA for the CDR3: TGCAGCGTTGACAGGGACGCTTTCTTT.

This clonotype was recorded a few times. The chain has TRBV12-3 or TRBV12-4 and TRBJ1-1; D is unclear. The length of the CDR3 is 12 residues. Trimming pared 3 bases from V and 3 bases from J, leaving 5 bases between. The CDR3 nucleotides are TGTGCCAGCAGTTTTTATTACACTGAAGCTTTCTTT. Its protein is CASSFYYTEAFF.

The chain has TRBV15 and TRBJ1-1; D is undetermined. The CDR3 loop spans 15 amino acids. From germline, CDR1 is LNHNV and CDR2 YYDKDF (reference sequence). With 0 bases removed from V and 1 base from J, the gap between germline ends came to 9 bases. The CDR3 sequence: CATSRDQNPNTEAFF. In DNA, the CDR3 is TGTGCCACCAGCAGAGATCAGAATCCGAACACTGAAGCTTTCTTT.

This clonotype was detected a few times. The junction and the germline gene differ at one end; a read error may be behind it. This chain uses TRBV29-1 with TRBJ1-1; the D gene is possibly TRBD1 (5 bases). Germline values: CDR1 SQVTM, CDR2 ANQGSEA. This CDR3 region has 12 residues. The CDR3 reads CSLRTQETEAFF. As DNA, the CDR3 is TGCAGCCTTCGGACACAGGAGACTGAGGCTTTCTTT. Supplemented by reference TRBV29-1 and TRBJ1-1, the full variable domain reads SAVISQKPSRDICQRGTSLTIQCQVDSQVTMMFWYRQQPGQSLTLIATANQGSEATYESGFVIDKFPISRPNLTFSTLTVSNMSPEDSSIYLCSLRTQETEAFFGQGTRLTVV.

The table lists this clonotype with a few counts. The chain employs TRBV5-1 and TRBJ1-1; no reliable D call. CDR3 length equals 15 residues. With 0 bases removed from V and 0 bases from J, the gap between germline ends came to 9 bases. Germline V gene lookup returns CDR1 SGHRS and CDR2 YFSETQ. Written as DNA, the CDR3 is TGCGCCAGCAGCTTGGTGGGGAGCTTGAACACTGAAGCTTTCTTT. Translated: CASSLVGSLNTEAFF. Filled out from reference TRBV5-1 and TRBJ1-1, the complete variable domain reads KAGVTQTPRYLIKTRGQQVTLSCSPISGHRSVSWYQQTPGQGLQFLFEYFSETQRNKGNFPGRFSGRQFSNSRSEMNVSTLELGDSALYLCASSLVGSLNTEAFFGQGTRLTVV.

There are a few counts of this clonotype. The chain recombines TRBV20-1 with TRBJ1-5; D might be TRBD1 (5 bases). Trimming left V 0 bases short and J 5 bases short, with 14 bases between. The CDR3 spans 15 residues. The germline gives CDR1 DFQATT, CDR2 SNEGSKA (reference sequence). CDR3 sequence: CSARDKAGGDQPQHF. The CDR3 DNA reads TGCAGTGCTAGAGACAAGGCTGGGGGGGATCAGCCCCAGCATTTT.